The next 4 T cell receptor beta chains were all read from a single sample in a study of blood T cell repertoires in COVID-19. Libraries were prepared by immunoSEQ multiplex PCR; TCRdb keeps only in-frame clonotypes and omits some of them. The sample carries 650,000 to 800,000 clones, about 90% recorded once. Sequences were obtained from peripheral blood. These receptors were obtained from a woman younger than 35 with acute or convalescent COVID-19.

The J gene is TRBJ2-3, the V gene TRBV9; a possible D gene is TRBD2 (5 bases). This CDR3 comprises 15 residues. CDR1 and CDR2 from the germline V gene are SGDLS and YYNGEE. The germline V and J ends were trimmed by 4 bases and 2 bases, with 14 bases remaining between them. The CDR3 nucleotides are TGTGCCAGCAGCAGCCGGGAATACCTCACAGATACGCAGTATTTT. It codes for CASSSREYLTDTQYF.

The chain uses TRBV27 and TRBJ1-4; D gene unclear. V dropped 4 bases and J dropped 4 bases, with 4 bases sitting between them. This CDR3 region has 12 residues. CDR1 is MNHEY and CDR2 is SMNVEV in the germline V gene (reference sequence). This CDR3 reads CASSSLNEKLFF. The CDR3 DNA reads TGTGCCAGCAGTTCCCTTAATGAAAAACTGTTTTTT.

This sequence joins TRBV7-9 and TRBJ2-1; D gene ambiguous. The CDR3 length is 13 residues. Germline V gene sequence: CDR1 SEHNR, CDR2 FQNEAQ (reference sequence). V was shortened by 3 bases and J by 2 bases, with 5 bases between the two germline ends. As DNA, the CDR3 is TGTGCCAGCAGCTTCCTCCCCTACAATGAGCAGTTCTTC. This encodes CASSFLPYNEQFF.

J is TRBJ1-5 and V is TRBV7-6; TRBD1 aligns across 7 bases. Germline V gene data show CDR1 as SGHVS and CDR2 as FNYEAQ. The CDR3 is made up of 17 amino acids. Trimming took 5 bases from V and 0 from J; bases not matched to a gene: 10. The CDR3 loop is CASSLFDRAYSNQPQHF. DNA for the CDR3: TGTGCCAGCAGCCTATTCGACAGGGCCTATAGCAATCAGCCCCAGCATTTT.